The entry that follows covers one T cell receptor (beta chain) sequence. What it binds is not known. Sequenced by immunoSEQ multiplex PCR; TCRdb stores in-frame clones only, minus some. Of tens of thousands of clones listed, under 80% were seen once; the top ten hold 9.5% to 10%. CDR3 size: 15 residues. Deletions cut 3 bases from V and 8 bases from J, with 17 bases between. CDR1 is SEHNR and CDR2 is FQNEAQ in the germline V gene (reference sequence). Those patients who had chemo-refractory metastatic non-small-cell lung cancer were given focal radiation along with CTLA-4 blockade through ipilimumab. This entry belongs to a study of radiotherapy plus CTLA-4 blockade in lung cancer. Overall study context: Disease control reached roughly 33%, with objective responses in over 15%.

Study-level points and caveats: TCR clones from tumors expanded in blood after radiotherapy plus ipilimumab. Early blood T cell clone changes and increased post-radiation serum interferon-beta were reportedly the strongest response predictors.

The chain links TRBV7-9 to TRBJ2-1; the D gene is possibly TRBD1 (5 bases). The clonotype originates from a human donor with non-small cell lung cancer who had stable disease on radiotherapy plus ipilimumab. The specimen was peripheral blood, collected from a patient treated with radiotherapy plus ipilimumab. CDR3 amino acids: CASSFGVRATDEQFF. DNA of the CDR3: TGTGCCAGCAGCTTCGGAGTCAGGGCCACCGATGAGCAGTTCTTC.